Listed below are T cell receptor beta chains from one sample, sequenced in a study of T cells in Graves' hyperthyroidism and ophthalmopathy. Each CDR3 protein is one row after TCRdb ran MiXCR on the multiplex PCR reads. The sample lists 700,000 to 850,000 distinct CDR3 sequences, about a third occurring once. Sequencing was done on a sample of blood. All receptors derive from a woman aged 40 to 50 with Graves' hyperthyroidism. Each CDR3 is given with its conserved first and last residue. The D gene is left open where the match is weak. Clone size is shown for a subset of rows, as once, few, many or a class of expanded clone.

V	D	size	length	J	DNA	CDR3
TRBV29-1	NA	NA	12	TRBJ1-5	TGCAGCGTCCAGGACCTTAATCAGCCCCAGCATTTT	CSVQDLNQPQHF
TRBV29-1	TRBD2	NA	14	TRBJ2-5	TGCAGTCGGTGGGCTAGCGGGGCCCAAGAGACCCAGTACTTC	CSRWASGAQETQYF
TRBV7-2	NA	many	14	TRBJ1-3	TGTGCCAGCAGCCACCGATTCTCTGGAAACACCATATATTTT	CASSHRFSGNTIYF
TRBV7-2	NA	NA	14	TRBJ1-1	TGTGCCAGCAGCCCGAAAGAGGGGAACGCTGAAGCTTTCTTT	CASSPKEGNAEAFF
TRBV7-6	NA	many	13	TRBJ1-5	TGTGCCAGTTCACAGAATAGCAATCAGCCCCAGCATTTT	CASSQNSNQPQHF
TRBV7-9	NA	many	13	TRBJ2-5	TGTGCCAGTAGCTCACAGGGTAAAGAGACCCAGTACTTC	CASSSQGKETQYF
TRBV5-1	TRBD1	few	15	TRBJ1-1	TGCGCCAGCGGCACAGGGGGCCTTAGGGACACTGAAGCTTTCTTT	CASGTGGLRDTEAFF
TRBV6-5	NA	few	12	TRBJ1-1	TGTGCCAGCAGTTATGGCATAGCTGAAGCTTTCTTT	CASSYGIAEAFF
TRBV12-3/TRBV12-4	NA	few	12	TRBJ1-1	TGTGCCAGCAGGAACGGGAAGACTGAAGCTTTCTTT	CASRNGKTEAFF
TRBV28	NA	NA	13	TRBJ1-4	TGTGCCAGCAGTTCGCTCCCCATAGGGGAACTGTTTTTT	CASSSLPIGELFF
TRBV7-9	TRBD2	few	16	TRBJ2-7	TGTGCCAGCAGCCCTCCCGGACTAGCGGGAAAATACGAGCAGTACTTC	CASSPPGLAGKYEQYF
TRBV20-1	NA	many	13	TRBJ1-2	TGCAGTGCTAGAGAAGGGGGGCTAGGCGGCTACACCTTC	CSAREGGLGGYTF
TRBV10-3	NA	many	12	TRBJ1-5	TGTGCCATCAGTGAGTCAACGGGGCAGGAGCATTTT	CAISESTGQEHF